This note documents a single T cell receptor (beta chain) sequence. The protocol was immunoSEQ multiplex PCR, while the TCRdb copy is restricted to in-frame clones and leaves out a portion. The repertoire holds a few hundred thousand clones, with approximately 86% as singletons. The data belong to a study of blood T cell repertoires in COVID-19. As for the study in general: Samples of COVID-19 (acute and convalescent) were obtained from the United States, Italy and Spain.

The CDR3 runs 19 residues. The sequencing input was PBMCs or T cells enriched from blood (not recorded which). The sequence derives from a woman in her late teens or twenties who had recovered from COVID-19. V and J are TRBV21-1 and TRBJ1-5. TRBV21-1 is deemed a pseudogene. CDR3 residues: CASSKRLNSGSRVNQPQHF. As DNA, the CDR3 is TGTGCCAGCAGCAAACGTCTTAACTCGGGGAGCAGAGTCAATCAGCCCCAGCATTTT.